A selection of T cell receptor beta chains follows, all from one sample in a study of Ad26.COV2.S vaccination and SARS-CoV-2 variants. TCRdb's table, derived via immunoSEQ multiplex PCR, lists solely in-frame clones and lacks some. The data show 430,000 or so clones, 75% to 90% seen once. Sequencing was performed on peripheral blood, taken in a trial of Ad26.COV2.S vaccine versus placebo. These receptors all come from a person between 18 and 59 years old who received the Ad26.COV2.S COVID-19 vaccine or a placebo. CDR3s include the opening cysteine and the closing phenylalanine or tryptophan. The D gene is left open where the match is weak. Part of the rows lack a size; the others show once, few, many or a class for expanded clones.

TRBV6-5	NA	NA	TRBJ1-3	CASRTGIRSGNTIYF	TGTGCCAGTAGAACAGGGATTCGATCTGGAAACACCATATATTTT
TRBV14	NA	NA	TRBJ1-2	CASSRSHEGIKNGYTF	TGTGCCAGCAGCCGCTCCCATGAGGGTATAAAGAATGGCTACACCTTC
TRBV3-1/TRBV3-2	NA	NA	TRBJ2-5	CASSPTLVGETQYF	TGTGCCAGCAGCCCAACCCTAGTTGGAGAGACCCAGTACTTC
TRBV6-5	NA	NA	TRBJ2-1	CASSRTPASENEQFF	TGTGCCAGCAGTCGTACTCCCGCTTCCGAGAATGAGCAGTTCTTC
TRBV12-5	NA	NA	TRBJ2-5	CASGSSLETQYF	TGTGCTAGTGGCAGCTCATTGGAGACCCAGTACTTC
TRBV19	TRBD1	NA	TRBJ1-1	CASSISTGWGSAEAFF	TGTGCCAGTAGTATCTCGACAGGGTGGGGGTCCGCTGAAGCTTTCTTT
TRBV11-3	TRBD2	NA	TRBJ2-1	CASSLRTSGSSYNEQFF	TGTGCCAGCAGCTTACGCACTAGCGGAAGCTCCTACAATGAGCAGTTCTTC
TRBV4-2	NA	NA	TRBJ2-3	CASSQGQGLVEDTQYF	TGTGCCAGCAGCCAAGGGCAGGGATTAGTTGAAGATACGCAGTATTTT
TRBV28	NA	NA	TRBJ1-3	CASSLRLGSGNTIYF	TGTGCCAGCAGTCTAAGACTCGGCTCTGGAAACACCATATATTTT
TRBV7-9	NA	few	TRBJ2-5	CASSAAQGQETQYF	TGTGCCAGCAGCGCAGCACAGGGCCAAGAGACCCAGTACTTC
TRBV2	TRBD1	few	TRBJ1-5	CASSAYRDRGYQPQHF	TGTGCCAGCAGTGCCTACCGGGACAGGGGTTATCAGCCCCAGCATTTT
TRBV18	NA	NA	TRBJ2-5	CASSPGGASETQYF	TGTGCCAGCTCACCAGGGGGCGCTTCAGAGACCCAGTACTTC
TRBV4-3	NA	NA	TRBJ2-3	CASSQVGHQSTDTQYF	TGCGCCAGCAGCCAAGTTGGACACCAAAGCACAGATACGCAGTATTTT
TRBV6-2/TRBV6-3	NA	NA	TRBJ2-1	CASSYLGGRGDEQFF	TGTGCCAGCAGTTACCTCGGGGGTCGAGGGGATGAGCAGTTCTTC
TRBV18	NA	few	TRBJ1-1	CASSPEAAVNTEAFF	TGTGCCAGCTCACCAGAAGCAGCGGTGAACACTGAAGCTTTCTTT
TRBV4-3	NA	NA	TRBJ1-1	CASSGSREADTEAFF	TGCGCCAGCAGCGGAAGCCGGGAGGCCGACACTGAAGCTTTCTTT
TRBV5-1	NA	NA	TRBJ1-6	CASSPDSSYNSPLHF	TGCGCCAGCAGCCCCGATAGCTCCTATAATTCACCCCTCCACTTT
TRBV5-4	NA	NA	TRBJ2-7	CASSLESSAVDEQYF	TGTGCCAGCAGCTTGGAGTCTAGCGCGGTCGACGAGCAGTACTTC
TRBV5-1	NA	NA	TRBJ1-2	CASSLETVDGYTF	TGCGCCAGCAGCTTGGAGACTGTGGATGGCTACACCTTC
TRBV24-1	NA	NA	TRBJ1-2	CATSAWGTSGYTF	TGTGCCACCAGTGCCTGGGGGACCTCTGGCTACACCTTC
TRBV9	NA	NA	TRBJ1-5	CASSVGPSNQPQHF	TGTGCCAGCAGCGTAGGGCCTAGCAATCAGCCCCAGCATTTT
TRBV20-1	NA	NA	TRBJ1-2	CSPMVGYTF	TGCAGTCCGATGGTTGGCTACACCTTC
TRBV20-1	TRBD2	NA	TRBJ2-7	CSASTTSGGVYEQYF	TGCAGTGCTAGTACGACTAGCGGGGGGGTCTACGAGCAGTACTTC
TRBV19	TRBD1	NA	TRBJ1-1	CASSMTGVELNTEAFF	TGTGCCAGTAGTATGACAGGGGTAGAATTGAACACTGAAGCTTTCTTT
TRBV5-1	NA	NA	TRBJ1-1	CASGGGAMNTEAFF	TGCGCCAGCGGTGGGGGGGCCATGAACACTGAAGCTTTCTTT
TRBV6-2/TRBV6-3	TRBD1	NA	TRBJ1-1	CASSLTGGGTEAFF	TGTGCCAGCAGCTTGACAGGGGGCGGCACTGAAGCTTTCTTT
TRBV13	NA	NA	TRBJ1-1	CASTIQGELNTEAFF	TGTGCCAGCACCATACAGGGAGAATTAAACACTGAAGCTTTCTTT
TRBV5-4	NA	NA	TRBJ2-3	CASSLSSEHTDTQYF	TGTGCCAGCAGCTTGTCTAGCGAACACACAGATACGCAGTATTTT
TRBV2	TRBD1	NA	TRBJ1-2	CASSQGQYYGYTF	TGTGCCAGCAGCCAGGGACAGTACTATGGCTACACCTTC
TRBV6-2/TRBV6-3	NA	few	TRBJ2-2	CASSYRPGGGNTGELFF	TGTGCCAGCAGTTACAGACCCGGGGGCGGGAACACCGGGGAGCTGTTTTTT
TRBV9	NA	NA	TRBJ2-2	CASSVGASASRGTGELFF	TGTGCCAGCAGCGTAGGGGCTAGCGCCTCAAGGGGAACCGGGGAGCTGTTTTTT
TRBV4-1	NA	NA	TRBJ2-2	CASSPRTRLGMAGELFF	TGCGCCAGCAGCCCACGGACAAGGTTGGGGATGGCCGGGGAGCTGTTTTTT
TRBV18	TRBD1	NA	TRBJ1-2	CASSQTTGLDGYTF	TGTGCCAGCTCACAAACGACAGGGTTGGATGGCTACACCTTC
TRBV5-1	NA	NA	TRBJ1-6	CASSLGTNSPLHF	TGCGCCAGCAGCTTGGGCACTAATTCACCCCTCCACTTT
TRBV19	NA	once	TRBJ1-2	CASSAANYGYTF	TGTGCCAGTAGTGCAGCAAACTATGGCTACACCTTC
TRBV9	NA	NA	TRBJ2-7	CASSPSGSLEEQYF	TGTGCCAGCAGCCCCTCGGGCAGCTTGGAGGAGCAGTACTTC
TRBV11-1	TRBD1	NA	TRBJ2-6	CASSLDRGYGTNVLTF	TGTGCCAGCAGCTTGGACAGGGGGTATGGGACCAACGTCCTGACTTTC
TRBV5-4	TRBD2	NA	TRBJ2-2	CASSSRGGRGNTGELFF	TGTGCCAGCAGCTCCCGTGGGGGGAGGGGGAACACCGGGGAGCTGTTTTTT
TRBV19	TRBD1	NA	TRBJ1-2	CASSPSSTGAGGYTF	TGTGCCAGTAGCCCCTCTTCGACAGGGGCGGGCGGCTACACCTTC
TRBV12-3/TRBV12-4	NA	NA	TRBJ2-1	CASSFPRGGQFF	TGTGCCAGCAGTTTCCCCCGGGGTGGGCAGTTCTTC
TRBV7-9	NA	NA	TRBJ2-7	CASSLTQTGGALVYF	TGTGCCAGCAGCTTAACACAGACAGGTGGGGCACTTGTGTACTTC
TRBV5-1	NA	NA	TRBJ2-3	CASSLVGADTQYF	TGCGCCAGCAGCTTGGTAGGGGCAGATACGCAGTATTTT
TRBV6-2/TRBV6-3	NA	NA	TRBJ2-3	CASSYSSVPTDTQYF	TGTGCCAGCAGTTACTCCTCTGTCCCAACAGATACGCAGTATTTT
TRBV5-1	NA	NA	TRBJ1-1	CASSLDTHTEAFF	TGCGCCAGCAGCTTGGACACACACACTGAAGCTTTCTTT
TRBV5-1	NA	NA	TRBJ2-3	CASSLGQDTQYF	TGCGCCAGCAGCTTGGGTCAAGATACGCAGTATTTT
TRBV27	NA	NA	TRBJ1-6	CASKFSGSYNSPLHF	TGTGCCAGCAAATTCTCAGGAAGCTATAATTCACCCCTCCACTTT
TRBV6-2/TRBV6-3	NA	NA	TRBJ2-3	CASSYSGTSTDTQYF	TGTGCCAGCAGTTACTCTGGGACTTCCACAGATACGCAGTATTTT
TRBV11-3	NA	NA	TRBJ2-5	CASSTRDLETQYF	TGTGCCAGCAGCACCAGGGATTTGGAGACCCAGTACTTC
TRBV3-1/TRBV3-2	NA	once	TRBJ1-4	CASSRQEVREKLFF	TGTGCCAGCAGCCGGCAGGAGGTTAGGGAAAAACTGTTTTTT
TRBV2	NA	NA	TRBJ2-5	CASSEKTQYF	TGTGCCAGCAGTGAGAAGACCCAGTACTTC
TRBV9	TRBD1	few	TRBJ1-1	CASSVDRDSSRAEAFF	TGTGCCAGCAGCGTAGATCGGGACAGTAGCCGGGCTGAAGCTTTCTTT
TRBV28	NA	NA	TRBJ1-2	CASSFPTEGYGYTF	TGTGCCAGCAGTTTTCCGACAGAGGGCTATGGCTACACCTTC
TRBV7-9	NA	NA	TRBJ2-1	CASSEREGPQFF	TGTGCCAGCAGCGAACGAGAGGGCCCTCAGTTCTTC